The clone carrying this T cell receptor (beta chain) was detected only once. The junction differs from germline at one of its ends, possibly a read error. This CDR3 region has 15 residues. CDR1 LNHDA and CDR2 SQIVND come from the germline V gene (reference sequence). This sample was included in a study of blood T cell repertoires in COVID-19. Background on the study: Specimens from acute and convalescent COVID-19 originated in the United States, Italy and Spain. From T cells, B-cell-depleted T cells, or PBMCs came the material, which was cDNA or gDNA.

Per the authors' pipeline: Estimates of nucleated cell counts were drawn from the amplification of reference gene primers. Measured with immunoSEQ multiplex PCR; TCRdb has only the in-frame clones, and not every one. The V and J calls and clone size come from that table; D and trimming were worked out from the DNA. The sample shows 99,000 or so clones, around 90% of them seen only once. Sequences were obtained from peripheral blood. The V gene is TRBV19, the J gene TRBJ2-2; possible D gene TRBD1, 6 bases. This receptor was obtained from a human donor in a cohort sampled during active COVID-19. The CDR3 is CASSISQGLHRGAVF. DNA for the CDR3: TGTGCCAGTAGTATCTCACAGGGTTTGCACCGGGGAGCTGTTTTT. Together with reference TRBV19 and TRBJ2-2, the CDR3 gives the full variable domain: DGGITQSPKYLFRKEGQNVTLSCEQNLNHDAMYWYRQDPGQGLRLIYYSQIVNDFQKGDIAEGYSVSREKKESFPLTVTSAQKNPTAFYLCASSISQGLHRGAVFGEGSRLTVL.